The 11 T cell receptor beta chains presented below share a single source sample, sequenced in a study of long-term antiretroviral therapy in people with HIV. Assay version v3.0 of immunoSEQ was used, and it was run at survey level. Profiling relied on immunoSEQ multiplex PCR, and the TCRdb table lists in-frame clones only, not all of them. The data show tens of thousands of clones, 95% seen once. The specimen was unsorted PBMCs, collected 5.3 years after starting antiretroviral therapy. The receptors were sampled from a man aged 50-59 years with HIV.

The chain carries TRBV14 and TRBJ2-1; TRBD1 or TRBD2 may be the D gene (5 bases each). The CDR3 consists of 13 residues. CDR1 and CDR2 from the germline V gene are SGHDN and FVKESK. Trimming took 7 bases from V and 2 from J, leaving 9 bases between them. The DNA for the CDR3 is TGTGCCAGCACCAGAGGGGCCTACAATGAGCAGTTCTTC. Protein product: CASTRGAYNEQFF.

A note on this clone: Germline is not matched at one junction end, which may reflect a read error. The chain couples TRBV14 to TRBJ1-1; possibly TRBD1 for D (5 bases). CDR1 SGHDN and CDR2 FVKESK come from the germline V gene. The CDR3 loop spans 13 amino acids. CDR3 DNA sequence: TGTGCCAGCAGCCAAGAAAAAGGGGCGACGGCCGTTTTT. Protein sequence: CASSQEKGATAVF.

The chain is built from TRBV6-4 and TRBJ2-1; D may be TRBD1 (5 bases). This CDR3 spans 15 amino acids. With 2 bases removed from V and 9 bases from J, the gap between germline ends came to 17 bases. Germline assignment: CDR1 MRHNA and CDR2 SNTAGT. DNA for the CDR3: TGTGCCAGCAGTGACGTGGGGCCAGGGTTGGGTGAGCAGTTCTTC. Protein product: CASSDVGPGLGEQFF.

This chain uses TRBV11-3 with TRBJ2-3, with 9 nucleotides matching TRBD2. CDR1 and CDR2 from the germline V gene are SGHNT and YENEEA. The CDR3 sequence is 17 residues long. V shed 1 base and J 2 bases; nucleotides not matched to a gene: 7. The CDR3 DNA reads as TGTGCCAGCAGCTTAGGTCAGCGGGGGGCCGTCACAGATACGCAGTATTTT. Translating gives CASSLGQRGAVTDTQYF.

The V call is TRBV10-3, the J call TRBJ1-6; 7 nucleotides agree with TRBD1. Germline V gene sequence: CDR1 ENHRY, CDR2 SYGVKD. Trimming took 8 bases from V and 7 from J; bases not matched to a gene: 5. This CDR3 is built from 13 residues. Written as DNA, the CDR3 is TGTGCCATCTCCGGGACAGAAAATTCACCCCTCCACTTT. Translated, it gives CAISGTENSPLHF.

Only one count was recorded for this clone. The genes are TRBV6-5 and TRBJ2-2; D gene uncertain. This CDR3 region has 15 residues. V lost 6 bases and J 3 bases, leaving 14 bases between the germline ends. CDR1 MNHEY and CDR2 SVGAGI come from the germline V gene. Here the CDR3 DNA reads TGTGCCAGCAGCTTCAGTGGCGCGGACACCGGGGAGCTGTTTTTT. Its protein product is CASSFSGADTGELFF.

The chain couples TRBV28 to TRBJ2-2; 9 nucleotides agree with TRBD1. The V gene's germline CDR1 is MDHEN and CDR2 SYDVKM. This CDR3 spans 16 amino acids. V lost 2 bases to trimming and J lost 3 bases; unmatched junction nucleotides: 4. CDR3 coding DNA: TGTGCCAGCAGTTTAGCGGACAGGGGTGACACCGGGGAGCTGTTTTTT. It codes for CASSLADRGDTGELFF.

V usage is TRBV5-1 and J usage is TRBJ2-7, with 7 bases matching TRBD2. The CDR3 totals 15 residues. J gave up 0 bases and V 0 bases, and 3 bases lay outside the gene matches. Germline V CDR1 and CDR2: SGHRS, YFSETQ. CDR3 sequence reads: CASSLERGSSYEQYF. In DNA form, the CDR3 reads TGCGCCAGCAGCTTGGAGCGGGGAAGCTCCTACGAGCAGTACTTC.

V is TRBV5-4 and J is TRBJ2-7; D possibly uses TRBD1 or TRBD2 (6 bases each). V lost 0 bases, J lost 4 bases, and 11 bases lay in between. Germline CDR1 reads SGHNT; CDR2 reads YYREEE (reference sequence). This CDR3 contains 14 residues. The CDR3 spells CASSLGEGGYEQYF. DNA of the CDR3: TGTGCCAGCAGCTTGGGCGAAGGGGGGTACGAGCAGTACTTC.

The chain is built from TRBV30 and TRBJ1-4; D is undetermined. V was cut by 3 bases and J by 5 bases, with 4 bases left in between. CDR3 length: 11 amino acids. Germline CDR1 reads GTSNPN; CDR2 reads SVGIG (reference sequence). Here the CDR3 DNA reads TGTGCCTGGAGCCAAAATGAAAAACTGTTTTTT. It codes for CAWSQNEKLFF. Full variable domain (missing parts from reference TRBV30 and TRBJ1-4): SQTIHQWPATLVQPVGSPLSLECTVEGTSNPNLYWYRQAAGRGLQLLFYSVGIGQISSEVPQNLSASRPQDRQFILSSKKLLLSDSGFYLCAWSQNEKLFFGSGTQLSVL.

This CDR3 reads CASSYRTGAFTGELFF. CDR3 bases: TGCGCCAGCAGCTACCGGACAGGGGCCTTCACCGGGGAGCTGTTTTTT. The gene calls are TRBV5-1 and TRBJ2-2, with 9 bases identical to TRBD1. The CDR3 totals 16 residues. With 3 bases clipped from V and 4 bases from J, the junction kept 7 bases outside the gene matches. Germline V gives CDR1 SGHRS, CDR2 YFSETQ.